These 15 T cell receptor beta chains share one sample of origin, sequenced in a study of T cells in localized non-small cell lung cancer (dated by TCRdb to about 2020). Library method: the immunoSEQ multiplex PCR assay. TCRdb obtained this table from immuneACCESS and retained in-frame rearrangements with V and J assigned. These tables miss some clones; where compared with another copy, unresolved V genes account for less than half of the shortfall, and the remainder is unexplained. Across this sample there are about 77,000 clones, with around 89% seen only once. About 20% of the sample goes to the ten largest clones. Sequencing used peripheral blood, obtained before any cancer treatment. The receptor set was obtained from a woman aged 40 to 75 with stage I squamous cell lung carcinoma.

The chain is built from TRBV2 and TRBJ2-6; D call uncertain. In germline, CDR1 is SNHLY, CDR2 FYNNEI. CDR3 size: 15 residues. Deletions cut 2 bases from V and 0 bases from J, with 5 bases between. The CDR3 region has the DNA TGTGCCAGCAGTGAACAGTTCTCTGGGGCCAACGTCCTGACTTTC. This translates into CASSEQFSGANVLTF.

The V and J genes are TRBV9 and TRBJ2-3, with D tentatively TRBD1 or TRBD2 (6 bases each). Germline V CDR1 and CDR2: SGDLS, YYNGEE. Between the trimmed V and J ends, which lost 0 bases and 1 base, there was a span of 9 bases. This CDR3 has 15 amino acids. Here the CDR3 DNA reads TGTGCCAGCAGCGTAGGGGGGGCTGGCACAGATACGCAGTATTTT. Protein: CASSVGGAGTDTQYF.

This clone is a singleton in its sample. This chain links TRBV7-8 with TRBJ2-7; TRBD1 agrees at 8 bases. Germline V gene sequence: CDR1 SGHVS, CDR2 FQNEAQ. Trimming cost V 1 base and J 4 bases; bases outside gene matches: 15. The CDR3 extends over 18 amino acids. CDR3 protein: CASSLVTTKQGVRYEQYF. The CDR3 DNA sequence: TGTGCCAGCAGCTTAGTAACTACTAAACAGGGGGTTCGGTACGAGCAGTACTTC. Full variable domain (rest looked up from reference TRBV7-8 and TRBJ2-7): GAGVSQSPRYKVAKRGQDVALRCDPISGHVSLFWYQQALGQGPEFLTYFQNEAQLDKSGLPSDRFFAERPEGSVSTLKIQRTQQEDSAVYLCASSLVTTKQGVRYEQYFGPGTRLTVT.

The V and J genes are TRBV5-4 and TRBJ2-3; TRBD1 agrees at 7 bases. The ends lost 4 bases at V and 0 bases at J; junction bases unmatched: 11. Germline-derived CDR1 and CDR2 are SGHNT and YYREEE (reference sequence). CDR3 length: 17 residues. The CDR3 reads CASSTRDSGFSTDTQYF. The CDR3 bases are TGTGCCAGCAGCACCCGGGACAGCGGTTTTAGCACAGATACGCAGTATTTT.

This clone was counted between two and nine times. The genes are TRBV9 and TRBJ2-3, with TRBD2 matching 10 bases. The germline gives CDR1 SGDLS, CDR2 YYNGEE. V shed 0 bases, J shed 2 bases, and the junction held 3 bases outside the gene matches. The CDR3 has 16 amino acids. The CDR3 reads CASSVVAGGTTDTQYF. Written as DNA, the CDR3 is TGTGCCAGCAGCGTAGTAGCGGGGGGAACCACAGATACGCAGTATTTT.

This chain joins TRBV30 and TRBJ2-1; tentative D call: TRBD2 (7 bases). V dropped 3 bases and J dropped 4 bases, with 19 bases sitting between them. The CDR3 length is 16 residues. Looked up from germline, CDR1 is GTSNPN and CDR2 is SVGIG (reference sequence). The CDR3: CAWRAKSGGPYNEQFF. In nucleotides, the CDR3 is TGTGCCTGGAGGGCGAAGTCGGGGGGCCCGTACAATGAGCAGTTCTTC.

The V and J genes are TRBV23-1 and TRBJ2-3; a possible D gene is TRBD2 (5 bases). TRBV23-1 belongs to the ORF category, with a function that is uncertain. Trimming pared 2 bases from V and 1 base from J, leaving 10 bases between. The CDR3 consists of 15 residues. The CDR3 is CASSQTEEGTDTQYF. CDR3 coding DNA: TGCGCCAGCAGTCAAACGGAGGAGGGCACAGATACGCAGTATTTT.

The J gene is TRBJ1-1, the V gene TRBV30; D not certain. The germline V gene encodes CDR1 GTSNPN and CDR2 SVGIG (reference sequence). Trimming shortened V by 2 bases and J by 11 bases, and 15 bases separated the two germline ends. The CDR3 totals 12 residues. The CDR3 loop reads CAWSKRALDAFF. In nucleotides, the CDR3 is TGTGCCTGGAGTAAGCGGGCTCTGGACGCTTTCTTT.

The CDR3 sequence: CSVKQGANYGYTF. In nucleotides, the CDR3 is TGCAGCGTTAAACAGGGAGCTAACTATGGCTACACCTTC. The J gene is TRBJ1-2, the V gene TRBV29-1; D possibly corresponds to TRBD1 (6 bases). Germline lookup yields CDR1 SQVTM and CDR2 ANQGSEA. V gave up 5 bases and J gave up 0 bases, with 10 bases separating them. This CDR3 is 13 amino acids long.

This chain uses TRBV19 with TRBJ1-5; D is unclear. Trimming cost V 4 bases and J 0 bases, with 28 bases left between them. CDR1 is LNHDA, CDR2 SQIVND, per germline (reference sequence). This CDR3 has 21 residues. For the CDR3, the DNA is TGTGCCAGTAGTACCCTAGCTCCCCCCCAGCCTAATCCATATAGCAATCAGCCCCAGCATTTT. It codes for CASSTLAPPQPNPYSNQPQHF.

The chain carries TRBV2 and TRBJ1-5; TRBD1 might be the D (6 bases). Per the germline V gene, CDR1 is SNHLY and CDR2 is FYNNEI. Trimming took off 7 bases at V and 0 bases at J, with 10 bases between the two ends. This CDR3 contains 14 residues. CDR3 amino acids: CASTQGISNQPQHF. For the CDR3, the DNA is TGTGCCAGCACCCAGGGGATTAGCAATCAGCCCCAGCATTTT.

This rearrangement joins TRBV9 to TRBJ1-3; possibly TRBD1 for D (5 bases). Looked up from germline, CDR1 is SGDLS and CDR2 is YYNGEE. The CDR3 length is 13 residues. Trimming cost V 0 bases and J 5 bases, with 6 bases left between them. The DNA for the CDR3 is TGTGCCAGCAGCGTAGAGGGGAGAAACACCATATATTTT. It specifies CASSVEGRNTIYF. Full variable domain (rest looked up from reference TRBV9 and TRBJ1-3): DSGVTQTPKHLITATGQRVTLRCSPRSGDLSVYWYQQSLDQGLQFLIQYYNGEERAKGNILERFSAQQFPDLHSELNLSSLELGDSALYFCASSVEGRNTIYFGEGSWLTVV.

The CDR3 spells CAFGAGFHNEQFF. The CDR3 coding sequence is TGTGCCTTCGGAGCGGGGTTTCACAATGAGCAGTTCTTC. The chain carries TRBV30 and TRBJ2-1; 7 bases are shared with TRBD2. V lost 7 bases and J lost 5; bases outside the gene matches: 8. Germline V gene data show CDR1 as GTSNPN and CDR2 as SVGIG (reference sequence). The CDR3 consists of 13 residues.

V gene TRBV5-1 combines with J gene TRBJ1-4, with 8 bases identical to TRBD1. Germline V gene sequence: CDR1 SGHRS, CDR2 YFSETQ. CDR3 size: 15 residues. The junction had 8 bases not matched to a gene; V was cut back by 5 bases and J by 5 bases. The CDR3: CASRVQGTGNEKLFF. CDR3 coding DNA: TGCGCCAGCAGAGTGCAGGGGACAGGCAATGAAAAACTGTTTTTT. Full variable domain (remainder filled in from reference TRBV5-1 and TRBJ1-4): KAGVTQTPRYLIKTRGQQVTLSCSPISGHRSVSWYQQTPGQGLQFLFEYFSETQRNKGNFPGRFSGRQFSNSRSEMNVSTLELGDSALYLCASRVQGTGNEKLFFGSGTQLSVL.

The chain employs TRBV6-5 and TRBJ1-6; a possible D gene is TRBD1 (5 bases). Germline assignment: CDR1 MNHEY and CDR2 SVGAGI. Trimming took off 2 bases at V and 10 bases at J, with 15 bases between the two ends. This CDR3 contains 15 residues. CDR3: CASSYALAGRSPLHF. CDR3 coding DNA: TGTGCCAGCAGTTACGCCCTGGCAGGGAGGTCACCCCTCCACTTT.